This TCR beta chain was obtained from a study of blood T cell repertoires in COVID-19. CDR3 length: 14 residues. V was trimmed by 1 base and J by 5 bases, leaving 11 bases between them. Looked up from germline, CDR1 is SGHTA and CDR2 is FQGNSA. Profiling relied on immunoSEQ multiplex PCR, and the TCRdb table lists in-frame clones only, not all of them. The sample has over 100,000 clones, roughly 89% seen once. The sample consisted of peripheral blood. The receptor's source is a human donor with acute or convalescent COVID-19. The donor label of this sample is uncertain. The chain employs TRBV7-2 and TRBJ2-5, with D possibly being TRBD2 (5 bases). The CDR3 reads CASSLGLAGETQYF. CDR3 nucleotides: TGTGCCAGCAGCTTAGGCCTAGCCGGTGAGACCCAGTACTTC.